This is a list of T cell receptor beta chains from one sample in a study of T-cell memory formation after mild COVID-19. Each CDR3 protein is one row after TCRdb ran MiXCR on the 5' RACE reads. The table includes 150,000 to 200,000 distinct CDR3 sequences, roughly 11% detected once. Source material: PBMCs or a T cell subset sorted from them (not recorded which). The receptors stem from a man younger than 35 who had mild COVID-19 (a few samples of this study predate the infection). Cell type and time point are not known. The CDR3 runs from the conserved cysteine through the conserved F or W. D genes are given only for firm matches. Rows may omit the clone size; those that give it use once, few, many or a size class.

abundance: -; d_gene: -; j_gene: TRBJ1-6; v_gene: TRBV7-2; CDR3nt: TGTGCCAGCAGCTTAGTGTCAGGGCCTTATAATTCACCCCTCCACTTT; CDR3aa: CASSLVSGPYNSPLHF
abundance: many; d_gene: -; j_gene: TRBJ1-6; v_gene: TRBV5-1; CDR3nt: TGCGCCAGCAGCGGGAACGGGGCTCGGAATTCACCCCTCCACTTT; CDR3aa: CASSGNGARNSPLHF
abundance: -; d_gene: TRBD2; j_gene: TRBJ2-3; v_gene: TRBV7-2; CDR3nt: TGTGCCAGCAACCCCGGGGGGGGACGTTATAGCACAGATACGCAGTATTTT; CDR3aa: CASNPGGGRYSTDTQYF
abundance: many; d_gene: TRBD1; j_gene: TRBJ1-1; v_gene: TRBV7-3; CDR3nt: TGTGCCAGCAGCCTGACAGGGGTGAGCACTGAAGCTTTCTTT; CDR3aa: CASSLTGVSTEAFF
abundance: few; d_gene: -; j_gene: TRBJ2-2; v_gene: TRBV7-2; CDR3nt: TGTGCCAGCAGCTTAGCCGGTGGTGCCACCGGGGAGCTGTTTTTT; CDR3aa: CASSLAGGATGELFF
abundance: -; d_gene: TRBD1; j_gene: TRBJ2-1; v_gene: TRBV18; CDR3nt: TGTGCCAGCTCAGTGACAGGGAATAATGAGCAGTTCTTC; CDR3aa: CASSVTGNNEQFF
abundance: many; d_gene: -; j_gene: TRBJ2-5; v_gene: TRBV5-1; CDR3nt: TGCGCCAGCAGCTTGGGGAGGGCCGACCTACGAGAGACCCAGTACTTC; CDR3aa: CASSLGRADLRETQYF
abundance: -; d_gene: -; j_gene: TRBJ1-1; v_gene: TRBV5-6; CDR3nt: TGTGCCAGCAGCACCCCTCCCGGGACTTTAATGAACACTGAAGCTTTCTTT; CDR3aa: CASSTPPGTLMNTEAFF
abundance: few; d_gene: -; j_gene: TRBJ2-1; v_gene: TRBV24-1; CDR3nt: TGTGCCACCAGTGCCGCACTAGTTAGCTCCTACAATGAGCAGTTCTTC; CDR3aa: CATSAALVSSYNEQFF
abundance: -; d_gene: -; j_gene: TRBJ2-5; v_gene: TRBV9; CDR3nt: TGTGCCAGCAGCACTGGACCTCTTGGGGAGACCCAGTACTTC; CDR3aa: CASSTGPLGETQYF
abundance: -; d_gene: -; j_gene: TRBJ1-2; v_gene: TRBV15; CDR3nt: TGTGCCACCAGCAGACCGACACTAACGGGTCAGCTGGGCTACACCTTC; CDR3aa: CATSRPTLTGQLGYTF
abundance: many; d_gene: TRBD1; j_gene: TRBJ2-7; v_gene: TRBV7-2; CDR3nt: TGTGCCAGCAGCCCGCAGGGGGCCGGCTACGAGCAGTACTTC; CDR3aa: CASSPQGAGYEQYF
abundance: many; d_gene: TRBD1; j_gene: TRBJ1-5; v_gene: TRBV20-1; CDR3nt: TGCAGTGCCAGACAGGGGGCGTATCAGCCCCAGCATTTT; CDR3aa: CSARQGAYQPQHF
abundance: few; d_gene: TRBD1; j_gene: TRBJ2-7; v_gene: TRBV20-1; CDR3nt: TGCAGTGCTGTGGGACAGGGTCGGTACGAGCAGTACTTC; CDR3aa: CSAVGQGRYEQYF
abundance: few; d_gene: TRBD2; j_gene: TRBJ2-1; v_gene: TRBV7-2; CDR3nt: TGTGCCAGCCGTTCTTTCGGTGCGGGGGGGCGGTACAATGAGCAGTTCTTC; CDR3aa: CASRSFGAGGRYNEQFF
abundance: -; d_gene: TRBD1; j_gene: TRBJ2-4; v_gene: TRBV18; CDR3nt: TGTGCCAGCTCGCCGGGACAGGGGAGTAGCATTCAGTACTTC; CDR3aa: CASSPGQGSSIQYF
abundance: -; d_gene: TRBD1; j_gene: TRBJ2-5; v_gene: TRBV20-1; CDR3nt: TGCAGTGCGAGGTCGACAGGGGAAGAGACCCAGTACTTC; CDR3aa: CSARSTGEETQYF
abundance: -; d_gene: -; j_gene: TRBJ1-5; v_gene: TRBV27; CDR3nt: TGTGCCAGCAGGGGCGGCAATCAGCCCCAGCATTTT; CDR3aa: CASRGGNQPQHF
abundance: -; d_gene: -; j_gene: TRBJ1-1; v_gene: TRBV7-8; CDR3nt: TGTGCCAGCAGCCCTACAGAAAACACTGAAGCTTTCTTT; CDR3aa: CASSPTENTEAFF
abundance: few; d_gene: TRBD1; j_gene: TRBJ2-1; v_gene: TRBV30; CDR3nt: TGTGCCAGGGACAGGAGGGATGAGCAGTTCTTC; CDR3aa: CARDRRDEQFF
abundance: few; d_gene: TRBD1; j_gene: TRBJ1-6; v_gene: TRBV2; CDR3nt: TGTGCCAGCATGGGGACAGCCGGTTCACCCCTCCACTTT; CDR3aa: CASMGTAGSPLHF
abundance: few; d_gene: -; j_gene: TRBJ1-6; v_gene: TRBV18; CDR3nt: TGTGCCAGCTCACCTCGGAATAATTCACCCCTCCACTTT; CDR3aa: CASSPRNNSPLHF
abundance: few; d_gene: TRBD2; j_gene: TRBJ2-6; v_gene: TRBV12-3/TRBV12-4; CDR3nt: TGTGCCAGCAGTCCCGGGGGGGCCGGGGCCAACGTCCTGACTTTC; CDR3aa: CASSPGGAGANVLTF
abundance: few; d_gene: -; j_gene: TRBJ2-1; v_gene: TRBV28; CDR3nt: TGTGCCAGCAGACCTAACAAAGGGGGGCTTTACAATGAGCAGTTCTTC; CDR3aa: CASRPNKGGLYNEQFF
abundance: few; d_gene: -; j_gene: TRBJ2-1; v_gene: TRBV12-3/TRBV12-4; CDR3nt: TGTGCCAGCAGTTTACAGCGTAACAATGAGCAGTTCTTC; CDR3aa: CASSLQRNNEQFF
abundance: many; d_gene: -; j_gene: TRBJ1-2; v_gene: TRBV11-2; CDR3nt: TGTGCCAGCAGCTCCCCGGGACGGAGCTATGGCTACACCTTC; CDR3aa: CASSSPGRSYGYTF
abundance: few; d_gene: -; j_gene: TRBJ1-1; v_gene: TRBV12-3/TRBV12-4; CDR3nt: TGTGCCAGCAGGAGCAGTGAGAACACTGAAGCTTTCTTT; CDR3aa: CASRSSENTEAFF
abundance: -; d_gene: -; j_gene: TRBJ1-4; v_gene: TRBV12-3/TRBV12-4; CDR3nt: TGTGCCAGCAGTCCGGGAACAACTAATGAAAAACTGTTTTTT; CDR3aa: CASSPGTTNEKLFF
abundance: -; d_gene: -; j_gene: TRBJ2-1; v_gene: TRBV5-1; CDR3nt: TGCGCCAGCAGCTTAGGATCCCCCTACAATGAGCAGTTCTTC; CDR3aa: CASSLGSPYNEQFF
abundance: -; d_gene: -; j_gene: TRBJ2-7; v_gene: TRBV18; CDR3nt: TGTGCCAGCTGTTCTCAGAGCTCCTACGAGCAGTACTTC; CDR3aa: CASCSQSSYEQYF
abundance: few; d_gene: -; j_gene: TRBJ1-5; v_gene: TRBV7-2; CDR3nt: TGTGCCAGCAGCTCTACTCTTAGCTTTGCAGGTGCCCAGCATTTT; CDR3aa: CASSSTLSFAGAQHF
abundance: -; d_gene: TRBD1; j_gene: TRBJ1-4; v_gene: TRBV20-1; CDR3nt: TGCAGTGCGACTAGGGACAGGGGCGAAAAACTGTTTTTT; CDR3aa: CSATRDRGEKLFF
abundance: -; d_gene: -; j_gene: TRBJ2-3; v_gene: TRBV2; CDR3nt: TGTGCCAGCAGTGAGTGGACTCCTAGCACAGATACGCAGTATTTT; CDR3aa: CASSEWTPSTDTQYF
abundance: few; d_gene: TRBD2; j_gene: TRBJ2-2; v_gene: TRBV7-9; CDR3nt: TGTGCCAGCAGTTCCCTCGGCGGGGGGGCCCTCTTCGGGGAGCTGTTTTTT; CDR3aa: CASSSLGGGALFGELFF
abundance: -; d_gene: TRBD1; j_gene: TRBJ2-3; v_gene: TRBV6-2/TRBV6-3; CDR3nt: TGTGCCAGCGGAAGACAGGGAAGCACAGATACGCAGTATTTT; CDR3aa: CASGRQGSTDTQYF
abundance: -; d_gene: -; j_gene: TRBJ2-4; v_gene: TRBV19; CDR3nt: TGTGCCAGTAGTATCCCCCGGGGACACATTCAGTACTTC; CDR3aa: CASSIPRGHIQYF
abundance: -; d_gene: -; j_gene: TRBJ1-2; v_gene: TRBV19; CDR3nt: TGTGCCAGTAGTATACTGAGACAGTTCTATGGCTACACCTTC; CDR3aa: CASSILRQFYGYTF
abundance: -; d_gene: -; j_gene: TRBJ2-1; v_gene: TRBV9; CDR3nt: TGTGCCAGCAGCGTAGGAATTAGGTTTTTC; CDR3aa: CASSVGIRFF
abundance: -; d_gene: -; j_gene: TRBJ2-2; v_gene: TRBV9; CDR3nt: TGTGCCAGCAGCGTTACCACTGGGGGGGCTCCCGGGGAGCTGTTTTTT; CDR3aa: CASSVTTGGAPGELFF
abundance: few; d_gene: -; j_gene: TRBJ1-3; v_gene: TRBV7-2; CDR3nt: TGTGCCAGCAGCCCTACTGTCCCGAGCTCTGGAAACACCATATATTTT; CDR3aa: CASSPTVPSSGNTIYF
abundance: few; d_gene: -; j_gene: TRBJ2-6; v_gene: TRBV7-2; CDR3nt: TGTGCCAGCAGCTTGTGGGACTCTGGGGCCAACGTCCTGACTTTC; CDR3aa: CASSLWDSGANVLTF
abundance: -; d_gene: -; j_gene: TRBJ2-1; v_gene: TRBV11-3; CDR3nt: TGTGCCAGCAGCCTAGGGCGGGGACAGCAGTTCTTC; CDR3aa: CASSLGRGQQFF
abundance: few; d_gene: TRBD1; j_gene: TRBJ1-2; v_gene: TRBV3-1; CDR3nt: TGTGCCAGCAGCAGGACAGGGATGAATGGCTACACCTTC; CDR3aa: CASSRTGMNGYTF
abundance: -; d_gene: -; j_gene: TRBJ1-1; v_gene: TRBV5-1; CDR3nt: TGCGCCAGCAGCGGAGTTGTGGGTAACACTGAAGCTTTCTTT; CDR3aa: CASSGVVGNTEAFF
abundance: many; d_gene: -; j_gene: TRBJ2-6; v_gene: TRBV20-1; CDR3nt: TGCAGTGCTAAGGGCACTGGGGCCAACGTCCTGACTTTC; CDR3aa: CSAKGTGANVLTF
abundance: -; d_gene: -; j_gene: TRBJ2-5; v_gene: TRBV2; CDR3nt: TGTGCCAGCCACCTATCGGGACTGCTGGAGACCCAGTACTTC; CDR3aa: CASHLSGLLETQYF
abundance: few; d_gene: TRBD1; j_gene: TRBJ1-1; v_gene: TRBV5-1; CDR3nt: TGCGCCAGCAGGTCAGGGACAGCCAGGTTGAACACTGAAGCTTTCTTT; CDR3aa: CASRSGTARLNTEAFF
abundance: few; d_gene: -; j_gene: TRBJ2-6; v_gene: TRBV6-5; CDR3nt: TGTGCCAGCAGTTACGAATGGAACTCTGGGGCCAACGTCCTGACTTTC; CDR3aa: CASSYEWNSGANVLTF
abundance: few; d_gene: -; j_gene: TRBJ2-2; v_gene: TRBV28; CDR3nt: TGTGCCAGTTCAGGCGTAGGGTCCACCGGGGAGCTGTTTTTT; CDR3aa: CASSGVGSTGELFF
abundance: -; d_gene: TRBD1; j_gene: TRBJ2-5; v_gene: TRBV5-8; CDR3nt: TGTGCCAGCAGCCGGACGATAGGGGGCCTTCAAGAGACCCAGTACTTC; CDR3aa: CASSRTIGGLQETQYF
abundance: many; d_gene: -; j_gene: TRBJ1-5; v_gene: TRBV20-1; CDR3nt: TGCAGTGTTTTTACAGGTCCCCATCAGCCCCAGCATTTT; CDR3aa: CSVFTGPHQPQHF
abundance: few; d_gene: -; j_gene: TRBJ2-5; v_gene: TRBV6-5; CDR3nt: TGTGCCAGCAGTTACTCTATAACACGGAGAGAGACCCAGTACTTC; CDR3aa: CASSYSITRRETQYF
abundance: -; d_gene: TRBD1; j_gene: TRBJ1-4; v_gene: TRBV7-9; CDR3nt: TGTGCCAGCAGCCCGACAGGGGTTGATGAAAAACTGTTTTTT; CDR3aa: CASSPTGVDEKLFF
abundance: few; d_gene: TRBD2; j_gene: TRBJ2-1; v_gene: TRBV9; CDR3nt: TGTGCCAGCAGCGTTGCACTAGCGGGGGGAGGTGAGCAGTTCTTC; CDR3aa: CASSVALAGGGEQFF
abundance: few; d_gene: -; j_gene: TRBJ2-6; v_gene: TRBV5-1; CDR3nt: TGCGCCAGCAGCCGACTACAGAACTCTGGGGCCAACGTCCTGACTTTC; CDR3aa: CASSRLQNSGANVLTF
abundance: -; d_gene: -; j_gene: TRBJ1-2; v_gene: TRBV18; CDR3nt: TGTGCCAGCTCACCCGGGACGGGGTACTATGGCTACACCTTC; CDR3aa: CASSPGTGYYGYTF
abundance: many; d_gene: -; j_gene: TRBJ2-5; v_gene: TRBV5-1; CDR3nt: TGCGCCAGCAGCTTGGGACAGTCCACGGAGAAAGAGACCCAGTACTTC; CDR3aa: CASSLGQSTEKETQYF
abundance: -; d_gene: -; j_gene: TRBJ2-4; v_gene: TRBV7-9; CDR3nt: TGTGCCAGCAGCTTAGGGCAGATCCTAGCCAAAAACATTCAGTACTTC; CDR3aa: CASSLGQILAKNIQYF
abundance: few; d_gene: -; j_gene: TRBJ2-5; v_gene: TRBV28; CDR3nt: TGTGCCAGCGCCCTCTATAGCGGAAGGGAGACCCAGTACTTC; CDR3aa: CASALYSGRETQYF
abundance: few; d_gene: TRBD2; j_gene: TRBJ2-2; v_gene: TRBV18; CDR3nt: TGTGCCAGCTCACCACCCGGGACTAGCGGCACCGGGGAGCTGTTTTTT; CDR3aa: CASSPPGTSGTGELFF